This T cell receptor beta chain was identified in a study of T-cell reconstitution after alpha-beta-depleted transplantation in children. A library of TCRbeta sequences, prepared with unique molecular identifiers, was generated. One entry per CDR3 protein results from TCRdb running MiXCR on the PCR reads. The sample holds around 200,000 distinct CDR3 sequences, around 10% seen once. The table lists this clonotype with many counts. This CDR3 has 15 amino acids. Per germline, CDR1 KGHSH and CDR2 LQKENI. Trimming cost V 2 bases and J 0 bases, with 8 bases left between them. This chain links TRBV18 with TRBJ1-5; no definite D call. Here the sequenced sample was PBMCs from the stem cell graft donor, taken from the stem cell graft. The receptor comes from a human donor who donated a stem cell graft to a child with acute lymphoblastic leukemia. As DNA, the CDR3 is TGTGCCAGCTCACCAGGGCTCAATAGCAATCAGCCCCAGCATTTT. This translates into CASSPGLNSNQPQHF.